This T cell receptor beta chain was retrieved from a study of shared clonotypes between healthy human individuals. Method: immunoSEQ multiplex PCR; TCRdb's copy keeps in-frame clones and lacks some. The data hold some 2.1 million clones, with roughly 94% observed a single time. Germline V gene data show CDR1 as SGHDT and CDR2 as YYEEEE. J was trimmed by 2 bases and V by 2 bases; bases with no gene match: 9. The CDR3 has 16 residues. The naive CD8 fraction comprised CD45RO-negative cells positively selected for CCR7 and excluded terminally differentiated effector memory CD45RA+ cells. What was sequenced was naive CD8+ T cells sorted from blood. This clonotype was sampled from a man between 18 and 29 years old in good health. V usage is TRBV5-6 and J usage is TRBJ1-1; TRBD1 matches 7 bases. The CDR3: CASSFTGEGINTEAFF. DNA for the CDR3: TGTGCCAGCAGCTTTACAGGGGAGGGGATTAACACTGAAGCTTTCTTT.